Shown below are 14 T cell receptor beta chains from a single sample sequenced in a study of blood T cell repertoires in COVID-19. Produced via immunoSEQ multiplex PCR; TCRdb's table is partial and in-frame only. This table holds 200,000 to 250,000 clones, approximately 81% found once. Input material: peripheral blood. All receptors derive from a woman over 75 with acute or convalescent COVID-19.

V is TRBV18 and J is TRBJ2-2; 8 bases are a match to TRBD1. The V gene end was trimmed by 1 base and the J gene end by 1 base; junction bases not matched to a gene: 8. The CDR3 has 18 amino acids. The germline V gene encodes CDR1 KGHSH and CDR2 LQKENI. CDR3 sequence reads: CASSPLAATGENTGELFF. The CDR3 region has the DNA TGTGCCAGCTCACCACTGGCCGCGACAGGGGAGAACACCGGGGAGCTGTTTTTT. Filled out from reference TRBV18 and TRBJ2-2, the complete variable domain reads NAGVMQNPRHLVRRRGQEARLRCSPMKGHSHVYWYRQLPEEGLKFMVYLQKENIIDESGMPKERFSAEFPKEGPSILRIQQVVRGDSAAYFCASSPLAATGENTGELFFGEGSRLTVL.

This chain links TRBV30 with TRBJ2-3, with D perhaps TRBD2 (5 bases). V lost 3 bases, J lost 2 bases, and 15 bases lay in between. Germline CDR1 reads GTSNPN; CDR2 reads SVGIG (reference sequence). The CDR3 has 15 amino acids. The CDR3 bases are TGTGCCTGGAGCGCGGGCGGAGGATCCACAGATACGCAGTATTTT. This encodes CAWSAGGGSTDTQYF.

The CDR3 region is CASSSGQGAYEQYF. The CDR3 bases are TGTGCCAGCAGTTCCGGACAGGGGGCGTACGAGCAGTACTTC. The chain links TRBV28 to TRBJ2-7, with TRBD1 matching 11 bases. V gave up 4 bases and J gave up 4 bases; unmatched junction bases: 3. This CDR3 contains 14 residues. Germline V gene lookup returns CDR1 MDHEN and CDR2 SYDVKM. The full variable domain, in which reference TRBV28 and TRBJ2-7 provide the parts outside the CDR3, is DVKVTQSSRYLVKRTGEKVFLECVQDMDHENMFWYRQDPGLGLRLIYFSYDVKMKEKGDIPEGYSVSREKKERFSLILESASTNQTSMYLCASSSGQGAYEQYFGPGTRLTVT.

This clone occurred a few times. The chain employs TRBV6-5 and TRBJ2-7; D perhaps matches TRBD2 (6 bases). The CDR3 has 11 amino acids. In germline, CDR1 is MNHEY, CDR2 SVGAGI. CDR3 sequence (DNA): TGTGGCGCAACGGGAGCCTACGAGCAGTACTTC. Encoded protein: CGATGAYEQYF.

This clone was detected only once. The chain couples TRBV5-1 to TRBJ2-2; D is perhaps TRBD2 (5 bases). The CDR3 covers 15 residues. Trimming pared 2 bases from V and 5 bases from J, leaving 13 bases between. From germline, CDR1 is SGHRS and CDR2 YFSETQ. Written as DNA, the CDR3 is TGCGCCAGCAGCTTCGAAGCGGTTAGGACCGGGGAGCTGTTTTTT. Its protein is CASSFEAVRTGELFF.

This rearrangement joins TRBV11-2 to TRBJ2-2; a possible D gene is TRBD1 (6 bases). Germline V gene sequence: CDR1 SGHAT, CDR2 FQNNGV. The length of the CDR3 is 15 residues. V was shortened by 3 bases and J by 7 bases, with 15 bases between the two germline ends. CDR3 protein: CASSFVTGHGGELFF. CDR3 nucleotides: TGTGCCAGCAGCTTCGTCACAGGGCACGGCGGGGAGCTGTTTTTT.

V is TRBV29-1 and J is TRBJ1-2; 7 bases map to TRBD1. Per the germline V gene, CDR1 is SQVTM and CDR2 is ANQGSEA. With V trimmed by 7 bases and J by 5 bases, 7 bases remained unmatched. There are 12 residues in the CDR3. CDR3 loop: CSAGQATYGYTF. The CDR3 region has the DNA TGCAGCGCAGGACAGGCCACGTATGGCTACACCTTC.

CDR3 bases: TGTGCCAGCAGTTTTGGAGTCTACGAGCAGTTCTTC. Residues: CASSFGVYEQFF. The chain carries TRBV28 and TRBJ2-1; D gene unclear. V lost 3 bases and J 10 bases, leaving 10 bases between the germline ends. The CDR3 is 12 amino acids. CDR1 and CDR2 from the germline V gene are MDHEN and SYDVKM.

The J gene is TRBJ1-5, the V gene TRBV18; the D gene is possibly TRBD1 (5 bases). V was cut by 4 bases and J by 5 bases, with 18 bases left in between. The CDR3 totals 16 residues. Germline-derived CDR1 and CDR2 are KGHSH and LQKENI. DNA of the CDR3: TGTGCCAGCTCACGGGACTCTATAAATCTATATCAGCCCCAGCATTTT. It encodes CASSRDSINLYQPQHF.

The chain uses TRBV19 and TRBJ1-1; TRBD1 aligns across 7 bases. Losses at the gene ends were 3 bases for V and 0 bases for J; bases not matched to a gene: 4. The germline V gene encodes CDR1 LNHDA and CDR2 SQIVND (reference sequence). CDR3 length equals 15 residues. In DNA form, the CDR3 reads TGTGCCAGTAGTATGACAGGGCTCATGAACACTGAAGCTTTCTTT. Its translation: CASSMTGLMNTEAFF.

The chain recombines TRBV19 with TRBJ2-5; TRBD2 matches at 8 bases. The V and J ends lost 5 bases and 4 bases, in that order; junction bases with no gene match: 12. The CDR3 runs 16 residues. Germline V gene data show CDR1 as LNHDA and CDR2 as SQIVND (reference sequence). Written as DNA, the CDR3 is TGTGCCAGTAGTTTCTCGTCCGGGACTAGTGGAGAGACCCAGTACTTC. Its protein product is CASSFSSGTSGETQYF.

The CDR3 reads CASNRLAGDGTQYF. DNA for the CDR3: TGTGCCAGCAATCGACTAGCGGGAGACGGTACGCAGTATTTT. This sequence joins TRBV2 and TRBJ2-3; TRBD2 matches 12 bases. CDR3 length: 14 residues. The V gene end was trimmed by 7 bases and the J gene end by 8 bases; junction bases not matched to a gene: 7. Germline-derived CDR1 and CDR2 are SNHLY and FYNNEI.

The table lists this clone with a few counts. J is TRBJ2-2 and V is TRBV9; 11 bases are a match to TRBD2. CDR1 is SGDLS, CDR2 YYNGEE, per germline. With 2 bases clipped from V and 6 bases from J, the junction kept 6 bases outside the gene matches. The CDR3 totals 16 residues. CDR3 amino acids: CASSVASGGSPGELFF. DNA for the CDR3: TGTGCCAGCAGCGTGGCTAGCGGGGGGAGTCCCGGGGAGCTGTTTTTT.

The V gene is TRBV2, the J gene TRBJ2-3, with 7 bases fitting TRBD2. Germline V gives CDR1 SNHLY, CDR2 FYNNEI. The CDR3 totals 14 residues. Trimming took 6 bases from V and 2 from J; bases not matched to a gene: 5. The CDR3 sequence is CASRASGHTDTQYF. CDR3 sequence (DNA): TGTGCCAGCAGGGCTAGCGGACACACAGATACGCAGTATTTT.